This TCR beta chain originates from a study of HIV-infected patients and healthy controls. V gave up 6 bases and J gave up 3 bases, with 15 bases separating them. From germline, CDR1 is SEHNR and CDR2 FQNEAQ (reference sequence). There are 15 residues in the CDR3. The table lists this clonotype with many counts. Follow-up blood was drawn about 14 weeks, roughly three months, after antiretroviral therapy began. Whole blood was used without fractionation, so all unsorted peripheral T cells were included. Alpha and beta constant-region primers primed reverse transcription of about 500 ng RNA. Each of the alpha and beta chains got its own library through chain-specific third strand synthesis with indices. One entry per CDR3 protein, called by TCRdb with MiXCR from the 5' RACE reads. Counted here are roughly 9,400 distinct CDR3 sequences, around 9.3% occurring once; the ten biggest clones make up about 20%.

The receptor's source is an adult with HIV infection. The material was blood, obtained during antiretroviral therapy. The chain is built from TRBV7-9 and TRBJ1-5; D not resolved. For the CDR3, the DNA is TGTGCCAGCAGTGGAGTCGTGGAGCTCAATCAGCCCCAGCATTTT. This gives the protein CASSGVVELNQPQHF.